Here is one T cell receptor (beta chain) with its context. The sample comes from a study of blood T cell repertoires in COVID-19. Study-wide background: The origin of the acute and convalescent COVID-19 samples was the United States, Italy and Spain. The cDNA or gDNA used as material had been derived from T cells, B-cell-depleted T cells, or PBMCs.

In germline, CDR1 is SEHNR, CDR2 FQNEAQ (reference sequence). V gave up 5 bases and J gave up 1 base, with 17 bases separating them. The CDR3 consists of 16 residues. Original handling: Estimated nucleated cell counts came from reference gene primer amplification. This table comes from immunoSEQ multiplex PCR, and its TCRdb copy is limited to in-frame clones, with some not included. D and trimming come from the DNA, and the V and J calls and clone size come from that table. The sample has fewer than 120,000 clones; over 65% are singletons. This chain uses TRBV7-9 with TRBJ1-2; D remains ambiguous. The sequence derives from an elderly woman with acute or convalescent COVID-19. Sequencing was carried out using peripheral blood. The CDR3 DNA sequence: TGTGCCAGCAGCCCCCACGGAGGGCTCCTTAACTATGGCTACACCTTC. It specifies CASSPHGGLLNYGYTF.